Listed here is a single T cell receptor (beta chain). Original data processing: Nucleated cell number was recorded as an estimate derived from reference gene primer amplification. This table comes from immunoSEQ multiplex PCR, and its TCRdb copy is limited to in-frame clones, with some not included. V and J calls and clone size come straight from that table; D and trimming were deduced from the DNA. This table has just under 100,000 clones, around 84% appearing once. These data originate in a study of blood T cell repertoires in COVID-19. In the study overall: From the United States, Italy and Spain came samples of acute and convalescent COVID-19. Sample material is recorded as cDNA or gDNA derived from T cells, B-cell-depleted T cells, or PBMCs.

The CDR3 extends over 15 amino acids. The V end was cut by 0 bases, the J end by 5 bases, with 12 bases between. Looked up from germline, CDR1 is MNHEY and CDR2 is SMNVEV (reference sequence). The gene calls are TRBV27 and TRBJ2-3, with a weak D call TRBD2 (5 bases). The sample consisted of peripheral blood. The receptor was derived from a woman in her sixties or seventies in a cohort sampled during active or convalescent COVID-19. The CDR3 nucleotides read TGTGCCAGCAGTTTATCCCTCAGCGGAGTAGATACGCAGTATTTT. It yields the protein CASSLSLSGVDTQYF.